The source of this T cell receptor (beta chain) is a study of monozygotic twins with inflammatory bowel disease. Regarding the study as a whole: Fewer shared clonotypes with others were found in IBD patients than in healthy twins, especially with disease activity.

From the 5' RACE reads, TCRdb lists one entry per CDR3 protein and no DNA. The sample data list tens of thousands of distinct CDR3 sequences. As concerns this clonotype: Its antigen is as yet unknown.

CDR1 is SGHRS and CDR2 is YFSETQ in the germline V gene. The length of the CDR3 is 15 residues. Sequencing input: blood. The TCR comes from a human donor with ulcerative colitis or Crohn's disease, or a healthy co-twin of an affected twin (not recorded which). The chain combines TRBV5-1 with TRBJ2-5; the D gene TCRdb calls, TRBD1, cannot be checked with no DNA. CDR3 region: CASSFHRGAPETQYF.